The rows below give T cell receptor beta chains drawn from one sample of a study of early T cells in non-severe SARS-CoV-2 infection. One entry per CDR3 protein results from TCRdb running MiXCR on the 5' RACE reads. The table includes 80,000 to 95,000 distinct CDR3 sequences, 11% to 15% detected once. Material for sequencing was whole blood. These receptors were collected from an adult who was a healthcare worker with PCR-confirmed SARS-CoV-2 infection or an uninfected control (not recorded which). Each CDR3 is given without its conserved first and last residue. A D gene is named only where the DNA matches it firmly. Clone size is shown for a subset of rows, as once, few, many or a class of expanded clone.

D,length,size,V,J,CDR3
NA,12,few,TRBV6-2/TRBV6-3,TRBJ2-3,ATRGRISTDTQY
NA,14,few,TRBV7-3,TRBJ2-3,ASSLTFGGVQDTQY
NA,13,few,TRBV12-3/TRBV12-4,TRBJ1-5,ASSPRGGSNQPQH
TRBD2,14,few,TRBV9,TRBJ2-1,ASSGPSGGEYNEQF
TRBD2,13,NA,TRBV5-1,TRBJ2-3,ASSSGGTRGDTQY
NA,16,few,TRBV7-2,TRBJ2-3,ASSSLVGGGPHTDTQY
TRBD2,15,few,TRBV7-2,TRBJ2-7,ASSLGLAGPPSYEQY
NA,13,NA,TRBV18,TRBJ2-3,ASSPLGSSTDTQY
NA,11,NA,TRBV28,TRBJ1-2,ASSLGHYYGYT
NA,10,NA,TRBV28,TRBJ1-2,ASRSGYYGYT
NA,11,many,TRBV10-3,TRBJ1-1,AITRALRTEAF
TRBD1,13,few,TRBV28,TRBJ2-3,ASTLTGASTDTQY
NA,12,NA,TRBV7-8,TRBJ2-5,ASSPSRAPETQY
TRBD2,13,few,TRBV28,TRBJ2-5,ASSLWASGQETQY
NA,12,once,TRBV12-3/TRBV12-4,TRBJ2-3,ANSPSKSTDTQY
NA,10,few,TRBV20-1,TRBJ1-1,SASRDGSEAF
NA,10,NA,TRBV5-1,TRBJ2-1,ASSFRQAEQF
NA,12,few,TRBV20-1,TRBJ2-7,SATKWGSGYEQY
NA,13,many,TRBV7-6,TRBJ1-1,ASSLSPLPNTEAF
TRBD1,13,NA,TRBV5-6,TRBJ1-4,ASSLKGTEGEKLF
TRBD1,11,few,TRBV29-1,TRBJ2-1,SVVGTGINEQF
TRBD1,14,many,TRBV3-1,TRBJ1-6,ASSRQGSSYNSPLH
TRBD1,13,NA,TRBV28,TRBJ2-5,ASNAQGTLKETQY
NA,13,NA,TRBV18,TRBJ2-1,ASSPKGGVQNEQF
TRBD1,11,many,TRBV3-1,TRBJ2-3,ASSRQGTDTQY
NA,12,NA,TRBV7-2,TRBJ1-2,ASSPGLSPYGYT
NA,9,NA,TRBV7-2,TRBJ2-3,ASSFRDTQY
NA,11,few,TRBV12-3/TRBV12-4,TRBJ1-4,ASSFISGEKLF
TRBD1,13,many,TRBV7-2,TRBJ2-7,ASSSPDRVIYEQY
TRBD2,12,few,TRBV20-1,TRBJ2-7,SAKAGGNSYEQY
NA,16,once,TRBV4-1,TRBJ2-2,ASSQRGSSYANTRELF
TRBD1,11,many,TRBV29-1,TRBJ1-1,SVGGTGGTEAF
NA,14,NA,TRBV5-4,TRBJ2-7,ASSLSSGIYTYEQY
NA,11,NA,TRBV6-5,TRBJ1-1,ASSRLENTEAF
TRBD1,14,few,TRBV7-9,TRBJ1-3,ASSLTQGAGGNTIY
TRBD2,13,NA,TRBV11-1,TRBJ2-1,ASSFLVGTISEQF
NA,12,few,TRBV20-1,TRBJ2-5,SARERASPETQY
TRBD1,13,many,TRBV3-1,TRBJ1-6,ASSQVTGDNSPLH
TRBD1,12,NA,TRBV29-1,TRBJ2-7,SVQGQGIFYEQY
NA,12,few,TRBV11-2,TRBJ2-5,ASSSWGVEETQY
NA,13,NA,TRBV21-1,TRBJ2-7,ASSNYAQGDYEQY
NA,10,NA,TRBV21-1,TRBJ1-5,ASSKMNQPQH
NA,12,few,TRBV11-3,TRBJ2-2,ASSARVNTGELF
NA,11,few,TRBV6-2/TRBV6-3,TRBJ2-7,ASGNRVRYEQY
TRBD2,9,NA,TRBV10-3,TRBJ2-7,AIGGAYEQY
NA,9,few,TRBV28,TRBJ1-6,ASRDGPPLH
NA,13,NA,TRBV27,TRBJ1-4,ASTSFGHLNEKLF
TRBD1,14,many,TRBV11-2,TRBJ2-6,ASSLDRGPGANVLT
NA,10,NA,TRBV14,TRBJ1-1,ASSHEYTESF
NA,10,NA,TRBV28,TRBJ1-2,ASSFRGLGYT
TRBD2,15,few,TRBV12-5,TRBJ2-5,ASSKPGLAGSEETQY
TRBD1,13,few,TRBV6-6,TRBJ2-3,ASSPGTGNADTQY
NA,12,few,TRBV30,TRBJ2-5,AWSVIQSGETQY
NA,13,NA,TRBV5-1,TRBJ1-2,ASSLETGGSYGYT
TRBD1,11,NA,TRBV29-1,TRBJ1-1,SAYQTGGTWAF
NA,10,NA,TRBV19,TRBJ2-1,ASSIPYNEQF